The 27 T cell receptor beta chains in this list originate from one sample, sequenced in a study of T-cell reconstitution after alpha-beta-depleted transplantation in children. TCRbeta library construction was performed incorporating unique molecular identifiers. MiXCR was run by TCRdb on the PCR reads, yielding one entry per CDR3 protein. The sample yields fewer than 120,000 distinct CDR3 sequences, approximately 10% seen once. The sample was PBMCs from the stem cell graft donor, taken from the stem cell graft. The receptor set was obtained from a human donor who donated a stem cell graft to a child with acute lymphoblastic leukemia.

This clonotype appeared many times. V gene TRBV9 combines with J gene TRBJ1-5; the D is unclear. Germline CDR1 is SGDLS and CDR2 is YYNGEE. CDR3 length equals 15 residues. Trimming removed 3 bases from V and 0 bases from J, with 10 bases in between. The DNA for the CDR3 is TGTGCCAGCAGCGACGGACCTATTAGCAATCAGCCCCAGCATTTT. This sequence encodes CASSDGPISNQPQHF.

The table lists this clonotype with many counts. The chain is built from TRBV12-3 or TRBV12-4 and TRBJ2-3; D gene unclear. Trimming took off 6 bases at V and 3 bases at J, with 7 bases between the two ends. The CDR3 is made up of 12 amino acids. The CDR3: CASSKRTDTQYF. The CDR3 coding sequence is TGTGCCAGCAGCAAGAGGACAGATACGCAGTATTTT.

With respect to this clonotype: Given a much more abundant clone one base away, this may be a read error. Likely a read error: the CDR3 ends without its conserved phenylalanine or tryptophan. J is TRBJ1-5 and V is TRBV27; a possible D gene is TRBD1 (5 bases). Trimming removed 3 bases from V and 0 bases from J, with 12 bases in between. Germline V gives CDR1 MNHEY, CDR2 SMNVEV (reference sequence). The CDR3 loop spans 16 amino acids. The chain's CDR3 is CASSLGVGFSNQPQHL. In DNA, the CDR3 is TGTGCCAGCAGTTTGGGGGTGGGATTTAGCAATCAGCCCCAGCATTTG.

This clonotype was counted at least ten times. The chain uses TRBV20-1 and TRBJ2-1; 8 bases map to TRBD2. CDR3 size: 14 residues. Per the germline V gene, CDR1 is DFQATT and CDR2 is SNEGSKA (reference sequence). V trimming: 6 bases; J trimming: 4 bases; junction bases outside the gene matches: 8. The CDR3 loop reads CSASREGPYNEQFF. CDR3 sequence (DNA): TGCAGTGCCTCTCGGGAGGGCCCATACAATGAGCAGTTCTTC.

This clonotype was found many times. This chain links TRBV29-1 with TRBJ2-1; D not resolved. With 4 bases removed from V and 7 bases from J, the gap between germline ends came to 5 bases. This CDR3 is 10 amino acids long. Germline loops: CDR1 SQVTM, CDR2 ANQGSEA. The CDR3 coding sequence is TGCAGCGTTGCCGAGAATGAGCAGTTCTTC. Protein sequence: CSVAENEQFF.

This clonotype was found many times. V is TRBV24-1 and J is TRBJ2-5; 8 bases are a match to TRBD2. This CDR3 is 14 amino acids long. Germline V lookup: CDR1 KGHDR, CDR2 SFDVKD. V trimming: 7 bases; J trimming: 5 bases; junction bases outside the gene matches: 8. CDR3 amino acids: CATRDDSGTETQYF. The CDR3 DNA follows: TGTGCCACCAGGGACGATAGCGGGACCGAGACCCAGTACTTC.

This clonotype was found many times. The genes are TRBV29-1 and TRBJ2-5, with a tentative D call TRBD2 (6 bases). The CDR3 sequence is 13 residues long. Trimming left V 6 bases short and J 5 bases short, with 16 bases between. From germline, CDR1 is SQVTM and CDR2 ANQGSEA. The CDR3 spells CSVAIGSGETQYF. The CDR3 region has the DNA TGCAGCGTGGCAATTGGGAGCGGGGAGACCCAGTACTTC. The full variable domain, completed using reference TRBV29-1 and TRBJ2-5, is SAVISQKPSRDICQRGTSLTIQCQVDSQVTMMFWYRQQPGQSLTLIATANQGSEATYESGFVIDKFPISRPNLTFSTLTVSNMSPEDSSIYLCSVAIGSGETQYFGPGTRLLVL.

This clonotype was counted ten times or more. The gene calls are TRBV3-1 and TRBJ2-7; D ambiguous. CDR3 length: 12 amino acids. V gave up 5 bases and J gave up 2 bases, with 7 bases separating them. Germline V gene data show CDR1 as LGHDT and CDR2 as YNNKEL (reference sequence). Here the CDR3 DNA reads TGTGCCAGCAGCTTCACTGCCTACGAGCAGTACTTC. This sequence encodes CASSFTAYEQYF.

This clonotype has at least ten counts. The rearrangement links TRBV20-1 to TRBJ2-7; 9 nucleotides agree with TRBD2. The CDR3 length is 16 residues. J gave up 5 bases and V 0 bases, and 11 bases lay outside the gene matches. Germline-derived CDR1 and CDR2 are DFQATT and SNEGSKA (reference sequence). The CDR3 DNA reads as TGCAGTGCTAGAGAAGGTGCGGCGGGGGGGCCCCACGAGCAGTACTTC. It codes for CSAREGAAGGPHEQYF.

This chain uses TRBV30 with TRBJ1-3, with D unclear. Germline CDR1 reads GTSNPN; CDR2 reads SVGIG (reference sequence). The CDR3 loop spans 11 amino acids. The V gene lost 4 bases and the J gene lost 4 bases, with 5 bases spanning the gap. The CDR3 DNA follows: TGTGCCTGGATTTTCGGAAACACCATATATTTT. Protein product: CAWIFGNTIYF.

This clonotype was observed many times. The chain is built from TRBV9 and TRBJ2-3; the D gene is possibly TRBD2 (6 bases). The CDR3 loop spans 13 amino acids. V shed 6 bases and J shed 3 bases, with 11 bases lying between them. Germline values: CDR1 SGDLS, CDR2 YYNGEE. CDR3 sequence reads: CASNQGGTDTQYF. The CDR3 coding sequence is TGTGCCAGCAACCAAGGAGGGACAGATACGCAGTATTTT.

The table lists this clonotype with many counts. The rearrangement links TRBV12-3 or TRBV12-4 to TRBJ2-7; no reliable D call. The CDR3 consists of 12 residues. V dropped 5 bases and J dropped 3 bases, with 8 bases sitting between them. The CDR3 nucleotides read TGTGCCAGCAGTATCCCGTTCTACGAGCAGTACTTC. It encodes CASSIPFYEQYF.

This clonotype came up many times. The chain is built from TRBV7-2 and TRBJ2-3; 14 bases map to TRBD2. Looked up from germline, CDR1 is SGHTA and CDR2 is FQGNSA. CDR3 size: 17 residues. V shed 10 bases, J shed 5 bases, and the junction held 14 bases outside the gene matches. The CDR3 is CANPPPGLAGEGDTQYF. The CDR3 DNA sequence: TGTGCCAATCCACCCCCGGGACTAGCGGGAGAAGGAGATACGCAGTATTTT.

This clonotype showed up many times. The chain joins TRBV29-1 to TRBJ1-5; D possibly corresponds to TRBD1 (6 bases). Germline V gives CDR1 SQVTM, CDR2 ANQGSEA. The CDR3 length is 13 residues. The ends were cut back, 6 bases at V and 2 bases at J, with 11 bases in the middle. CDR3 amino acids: CSVETGRNQPQHF. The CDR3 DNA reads TGCAGCGTCGAAACAGGGCGCAATCAGCCCCAGCATTTT.

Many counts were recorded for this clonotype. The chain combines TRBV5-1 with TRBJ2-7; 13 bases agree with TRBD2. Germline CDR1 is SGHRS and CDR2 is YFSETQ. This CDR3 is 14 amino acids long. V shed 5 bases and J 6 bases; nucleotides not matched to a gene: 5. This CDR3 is CASSRTSGSGEQYF. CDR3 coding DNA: TGCGCCAGCAGTCGGACTAGCGGGAGTGGCGAGCAGTACTTC.

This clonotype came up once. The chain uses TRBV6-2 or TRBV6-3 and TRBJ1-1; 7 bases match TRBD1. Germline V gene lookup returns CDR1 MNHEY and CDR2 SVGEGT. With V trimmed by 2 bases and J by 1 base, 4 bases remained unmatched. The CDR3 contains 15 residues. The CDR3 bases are TGTGCCAGCAGTTACCTGAGGACAGGGAACACTGAAGCTTTCTTT. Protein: CASSYLRTGNTEAFF.

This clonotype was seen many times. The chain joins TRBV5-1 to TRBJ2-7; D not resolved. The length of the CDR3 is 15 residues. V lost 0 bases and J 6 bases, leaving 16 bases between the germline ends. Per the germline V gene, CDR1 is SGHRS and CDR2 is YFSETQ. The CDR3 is CASSLDVDEVSEQYF. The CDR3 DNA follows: TGCGCCAGCAGCTTGGATGTAGATGAGGTGAGCGAGCAGTACTTC.

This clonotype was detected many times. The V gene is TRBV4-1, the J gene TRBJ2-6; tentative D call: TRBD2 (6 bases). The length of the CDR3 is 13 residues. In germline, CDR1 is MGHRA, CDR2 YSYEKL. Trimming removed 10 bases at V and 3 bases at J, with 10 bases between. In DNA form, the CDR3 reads TGCGCCACCAAGGAGGGTGGGGCCAACGTCCTGACTTTC. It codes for CATKEGGANVLTF.

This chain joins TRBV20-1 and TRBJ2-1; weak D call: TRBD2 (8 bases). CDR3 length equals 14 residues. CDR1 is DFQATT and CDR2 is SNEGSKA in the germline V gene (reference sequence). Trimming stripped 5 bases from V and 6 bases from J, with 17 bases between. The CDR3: CSAWTGLAANEQFF. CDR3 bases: TGCAGTGCTTGGACAGGACTAGCTGCCAATGAGCAGTTCTTC.

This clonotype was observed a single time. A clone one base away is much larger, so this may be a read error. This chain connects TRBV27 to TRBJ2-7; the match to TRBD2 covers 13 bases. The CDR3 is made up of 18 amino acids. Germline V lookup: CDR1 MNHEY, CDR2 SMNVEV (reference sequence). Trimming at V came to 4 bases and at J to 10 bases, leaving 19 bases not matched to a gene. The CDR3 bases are TGTGCCAGCAGTTCCCCTGCCTTCACTAGCGGGGGGGCTGGCGACCAGTACTTC. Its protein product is CASSSPAFTSGGAGDQYF.

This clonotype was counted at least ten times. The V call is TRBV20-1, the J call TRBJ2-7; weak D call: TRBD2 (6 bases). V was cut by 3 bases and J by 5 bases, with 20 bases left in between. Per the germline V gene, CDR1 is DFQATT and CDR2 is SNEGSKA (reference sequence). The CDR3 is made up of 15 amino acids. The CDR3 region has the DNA TGCAGTGCTAGTCCCCCGCGGGGCCAGGTCGACGAGCAGTACTTC. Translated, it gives CSASPPRGQVDEQYF.

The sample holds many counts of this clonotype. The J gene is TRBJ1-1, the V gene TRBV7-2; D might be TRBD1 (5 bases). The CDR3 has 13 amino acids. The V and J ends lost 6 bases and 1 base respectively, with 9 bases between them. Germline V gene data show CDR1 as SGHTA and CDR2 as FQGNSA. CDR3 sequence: CASRGTGNTEAFF. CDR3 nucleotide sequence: TGTGCCAGCAGAGGGACGGGGAACACTGAAGCTTTCTTT.

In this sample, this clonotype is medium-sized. CDR3 residues: CASSLQDRGFEQYF. CDR3 DNA sequence: TGTGCCAGCAGCTTGCAAGACAGGGGTTTCGAGCAGTACTTC. The V gene is TRBV5-5, the J gene TRBJ2-7; 8 bases map to TRBD1. Germline values: CDR1 SGHKS, CDR2 YYEKEE (reference sequence). This CDR3 region has 14 residues. V dropped 1 base and J dropped 6; count of bases not matched to a gene: 6.

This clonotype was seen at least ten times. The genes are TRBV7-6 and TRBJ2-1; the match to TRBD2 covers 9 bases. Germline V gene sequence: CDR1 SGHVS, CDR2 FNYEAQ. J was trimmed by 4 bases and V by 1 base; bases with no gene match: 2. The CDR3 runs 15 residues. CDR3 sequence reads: CASSLVAGAYNEQFF. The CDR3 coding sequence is TGTGCCAGCAGCTTAGTAGCGGGAGCTTACAATGAGCAGTTCTTC.

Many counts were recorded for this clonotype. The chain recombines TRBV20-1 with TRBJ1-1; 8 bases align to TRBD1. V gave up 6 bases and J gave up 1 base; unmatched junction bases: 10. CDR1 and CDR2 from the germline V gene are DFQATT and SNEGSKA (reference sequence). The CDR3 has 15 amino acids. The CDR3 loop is CSASQGAYGNTEAFF. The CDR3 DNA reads TGCAGTGCAAGCCAGGGGGCATACGGGAACACTGAAGCTTTCTTT.

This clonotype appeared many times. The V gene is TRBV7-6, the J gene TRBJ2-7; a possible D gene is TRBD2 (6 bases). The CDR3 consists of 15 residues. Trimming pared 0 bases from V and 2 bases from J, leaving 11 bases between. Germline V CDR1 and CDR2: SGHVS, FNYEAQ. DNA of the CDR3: TGTGCCAGCAGCTTAGCGCGGGGAAGGACCTACGAGCAGTACTTC. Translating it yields CASSLARGRTYEQYF.

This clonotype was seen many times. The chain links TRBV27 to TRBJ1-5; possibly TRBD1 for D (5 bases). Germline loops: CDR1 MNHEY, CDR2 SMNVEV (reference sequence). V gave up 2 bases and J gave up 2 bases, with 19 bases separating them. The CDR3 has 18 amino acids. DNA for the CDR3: TGTGCCAGCAGTTTAAGGGCGGCCCCACAGGACCGCAATCAGCCCCAGCATTTT. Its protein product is CASSLRAAPQDRNQPQHF.